This T cell receptor beta chain was identified in a study of identical twins. This CDR3 comprises 14 residues. V dropped 4 bases and J dropped 8 bases, with 15 bases sitting between them. CDR1 and CDR2 (germline): SEHNR, FQNEAQ (reference sequence). MiXCR, applied by TCRdb to the 5' RACE reads, yields one record per CDR3 protein. The sample lists a few hundred thousand distinct CDR3 sequences, roughly 9.5% occurring once. These data were also filed under a second study, of yellow fever vaccine responses in identical twins.

What was sequenced was PBMCs. The chain couples TRBV7-9 to TRBJ2-1; no definite D call. The origin of this receptor is a woman in her late teens or twenties in good health. This chain's CDR3 is CASSSLELGDEQFF. The CDR3 region has the DNA TGTGCCAGCAGCTCCCTGGAACTGGGCGATGAGCAGTTCTTC. The entire variable domain, with the rest obtained from reference TRBV7-9 and TRBJ2-1, is as follows: DTGVSQNPRHKITKRGQNVTFRCDPISEHNRLYWYRQTLGQGPEFLTYFQNEAQLEKSRLLSDRFSAERPKGSFSTLEIQRTEQGDSAMYLCASSSLELGDEQFFGPGTRLTVL.